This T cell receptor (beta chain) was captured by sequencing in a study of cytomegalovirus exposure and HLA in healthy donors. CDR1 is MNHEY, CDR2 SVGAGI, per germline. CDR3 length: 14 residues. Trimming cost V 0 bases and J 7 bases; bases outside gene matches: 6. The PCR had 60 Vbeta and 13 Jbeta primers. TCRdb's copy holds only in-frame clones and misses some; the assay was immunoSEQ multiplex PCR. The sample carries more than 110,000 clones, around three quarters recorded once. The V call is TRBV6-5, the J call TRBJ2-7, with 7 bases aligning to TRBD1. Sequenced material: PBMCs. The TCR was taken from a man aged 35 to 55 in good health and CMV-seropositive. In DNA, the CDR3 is TGTGCCAGCAGTTACTCAGGGGGCCCGGCGGAGCAGTACTTC. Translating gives CASSYSGGPAEQYF.